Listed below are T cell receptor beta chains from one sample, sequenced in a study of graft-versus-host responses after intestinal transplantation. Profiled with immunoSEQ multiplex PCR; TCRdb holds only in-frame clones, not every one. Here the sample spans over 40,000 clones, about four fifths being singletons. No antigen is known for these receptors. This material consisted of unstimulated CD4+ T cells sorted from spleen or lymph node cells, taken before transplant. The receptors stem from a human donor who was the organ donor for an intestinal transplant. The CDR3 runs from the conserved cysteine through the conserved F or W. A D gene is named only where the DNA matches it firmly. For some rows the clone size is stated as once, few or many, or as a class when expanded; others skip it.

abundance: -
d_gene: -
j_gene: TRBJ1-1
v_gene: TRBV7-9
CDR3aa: CASSLNPAPAAFF
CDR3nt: TGTGCCAGCAGCTTAAATCCTGCTCCCGCCGCTTTCTTT

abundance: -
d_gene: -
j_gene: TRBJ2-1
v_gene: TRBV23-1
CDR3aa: CASSQSDYNEQFF
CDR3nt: TGCGCCAGCAGTCAATCGGACTACAATGAGCAGTTCTTC

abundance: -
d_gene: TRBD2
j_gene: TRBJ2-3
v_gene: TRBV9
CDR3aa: CASSRAGRSTDTQYF
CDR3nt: TGTGCCAGCAGCCGAGCGGGGAGGAGCACAGATACGCAGTATTTT

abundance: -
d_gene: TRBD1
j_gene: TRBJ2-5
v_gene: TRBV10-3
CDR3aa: CAISESLGTGGVLQETQYF
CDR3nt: TGTGCCATCAGTGAGTCTCTAGGGACAGGGGGGGTCCTCCAAGAGACCCAGTACTTC

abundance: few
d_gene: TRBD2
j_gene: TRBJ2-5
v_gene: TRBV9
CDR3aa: CASSPSAGGQETQYF
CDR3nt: TGTGCCAGCAGCCCAAGCGCGGGGGGGCAAGAGACCCAGTACTTC

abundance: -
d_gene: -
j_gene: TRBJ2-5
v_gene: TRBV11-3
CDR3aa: CASSLRMRQETQYF
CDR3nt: TGTGCCAGCAGCTTAAGGATGAGGCAAGAGACCCAGTACTTC

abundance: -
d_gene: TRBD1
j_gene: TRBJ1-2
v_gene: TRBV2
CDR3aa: CASSPGQGSLYGYTF
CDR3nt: TGTGCCAGCAGTCCGGGACAGGGTTCCCTTTATGGCTACACCTTC

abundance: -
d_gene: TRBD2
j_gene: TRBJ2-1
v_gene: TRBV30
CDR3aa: CAWSVKGTRNEQFF
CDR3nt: TGTGCCTGGAGTGTAAAAGGGACTAGAAATGAGCAGTTCTTC

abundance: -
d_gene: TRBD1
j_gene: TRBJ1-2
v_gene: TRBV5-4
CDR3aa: CASSPGGGWYGYTF
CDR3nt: TGTGCCAGCAGCCCTGGAGGGGGCTGGTATGGCTACACCTTC

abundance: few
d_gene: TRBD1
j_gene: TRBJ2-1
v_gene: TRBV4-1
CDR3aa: CASSQDRDSSYNEQFF
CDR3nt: TGCGCCAGCAGCCAAGACCGGGACAGCTCCTACAATGAGCAGTTCTTC

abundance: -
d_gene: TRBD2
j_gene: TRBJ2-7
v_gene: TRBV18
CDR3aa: CASSPSGTSRSYEQYF
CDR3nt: TGTGCCAGCTCACCCTCAGGGACTAGCAGGTCCTACGAGCAGTACTTC

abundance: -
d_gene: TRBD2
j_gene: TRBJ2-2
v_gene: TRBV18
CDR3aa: CASSPSGRANTGELFF
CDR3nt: TGTGCCAGCTCACCAAGCGGGAGGGCGAACACCGGGGAGCTGTTTTTT